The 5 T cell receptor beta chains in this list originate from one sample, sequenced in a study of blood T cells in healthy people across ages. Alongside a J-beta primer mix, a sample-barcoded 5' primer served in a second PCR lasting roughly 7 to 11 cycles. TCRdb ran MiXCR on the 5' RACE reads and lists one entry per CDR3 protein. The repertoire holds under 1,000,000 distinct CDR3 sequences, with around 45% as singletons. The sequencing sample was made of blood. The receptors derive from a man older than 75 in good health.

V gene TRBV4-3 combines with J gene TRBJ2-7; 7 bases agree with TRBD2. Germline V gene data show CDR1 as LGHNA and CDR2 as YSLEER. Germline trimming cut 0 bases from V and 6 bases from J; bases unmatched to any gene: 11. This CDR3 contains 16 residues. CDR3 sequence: CASSQDLAAGIAEQYF. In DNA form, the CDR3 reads TGCGCCAGCAGCCAAGATCTAGCAGCGGGAATCGCCGAGCAGTACTTC.

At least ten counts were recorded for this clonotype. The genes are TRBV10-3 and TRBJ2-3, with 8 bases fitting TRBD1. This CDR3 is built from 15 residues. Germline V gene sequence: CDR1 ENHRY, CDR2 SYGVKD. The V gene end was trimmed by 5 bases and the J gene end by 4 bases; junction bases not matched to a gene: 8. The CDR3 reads CAISKGQGEADTQYF. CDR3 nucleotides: TGTGCCATCAGTAAAGGACAGGGTGAGGCAGATACGCAGTATTTT.

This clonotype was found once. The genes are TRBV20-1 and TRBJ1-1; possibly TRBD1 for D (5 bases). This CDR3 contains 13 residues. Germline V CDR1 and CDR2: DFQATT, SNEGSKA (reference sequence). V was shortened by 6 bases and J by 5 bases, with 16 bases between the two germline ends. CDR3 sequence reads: CSAPKVGDTEAFF. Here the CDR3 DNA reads TGCAGTGCGCCCAAGGTGGGGGATACTGAAGCTTTCTTT.

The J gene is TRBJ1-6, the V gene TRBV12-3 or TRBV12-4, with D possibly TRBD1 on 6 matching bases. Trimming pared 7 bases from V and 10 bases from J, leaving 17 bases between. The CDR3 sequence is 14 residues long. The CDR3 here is CASNMGASPSPLHF. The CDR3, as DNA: TGTGCCAGCAACATGGGGGCTTCCCCCTCACCCCTCCACTTT.

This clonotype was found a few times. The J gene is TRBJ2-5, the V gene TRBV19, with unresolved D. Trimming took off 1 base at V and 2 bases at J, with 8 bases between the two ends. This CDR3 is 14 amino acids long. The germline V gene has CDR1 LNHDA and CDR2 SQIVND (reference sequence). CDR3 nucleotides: TGTGCCAGTAGTATAGTCGGCGGTCAAGAGACCCAGTACTTC. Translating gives CASSIVGGQETQYF.